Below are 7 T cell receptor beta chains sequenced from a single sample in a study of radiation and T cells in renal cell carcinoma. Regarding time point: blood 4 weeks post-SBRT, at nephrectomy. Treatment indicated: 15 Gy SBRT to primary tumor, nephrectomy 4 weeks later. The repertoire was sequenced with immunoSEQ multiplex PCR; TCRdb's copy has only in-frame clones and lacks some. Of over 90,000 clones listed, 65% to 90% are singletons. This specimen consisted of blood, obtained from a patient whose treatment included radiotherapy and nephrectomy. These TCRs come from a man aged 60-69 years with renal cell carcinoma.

CDR3 nucleotide sequence: TGTGCCAGCAGCCCCGGCGCGCGGGATGAGCAGTTCTTC. It translates to CASSPGARDEQFF. This chain uses TRBV4-2 with TRBJ2-1; possibly TRBD2 for D (5 bases). Germline assignment: CDR1 LGHNA and CDR2 YNFKEQ. Trimming removed 4 bases from V and 8 bases from J, with 12 bases in between. The CDR3 spans 13 residues.

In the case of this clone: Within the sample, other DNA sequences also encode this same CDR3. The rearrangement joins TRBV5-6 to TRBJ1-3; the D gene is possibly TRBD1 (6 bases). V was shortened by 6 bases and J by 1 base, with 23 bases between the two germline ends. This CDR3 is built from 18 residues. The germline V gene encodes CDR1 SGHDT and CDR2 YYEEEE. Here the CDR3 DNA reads TGTGCCAGCATCCCGGATAGGGGGATCCCACCTTCTGGAAACACCATATATTTT. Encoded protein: CASIPDRGIPPSGNTIYF. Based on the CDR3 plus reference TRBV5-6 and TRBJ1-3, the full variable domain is DAGVTQSPTHLIKTRGQQVTLRCSPKSGHDTVSWYQQALGQGPQFIFQYYEEEERQRGNFPDRFSGHQFPNYSSELNVNALLLGDSALYLCASIPDRGIPPSGNTIYFGEGSWLTVV.

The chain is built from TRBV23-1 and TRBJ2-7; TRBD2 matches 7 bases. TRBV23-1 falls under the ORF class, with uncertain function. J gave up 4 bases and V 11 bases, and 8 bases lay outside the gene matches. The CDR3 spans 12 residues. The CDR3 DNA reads TGCGCCTCCGGGGAGGGGTCGTACGAGCAGTACTTC. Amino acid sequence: CASGEGSYEQYF.

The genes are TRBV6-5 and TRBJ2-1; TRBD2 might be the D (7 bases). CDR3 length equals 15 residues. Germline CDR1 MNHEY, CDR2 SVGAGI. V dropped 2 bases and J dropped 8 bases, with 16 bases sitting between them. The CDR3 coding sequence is TGTGCCAGCAGTTACGGGGGCGGGAGAACGGATGAGCAGTTCTTC. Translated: CASSYGGGRTDEQFF.

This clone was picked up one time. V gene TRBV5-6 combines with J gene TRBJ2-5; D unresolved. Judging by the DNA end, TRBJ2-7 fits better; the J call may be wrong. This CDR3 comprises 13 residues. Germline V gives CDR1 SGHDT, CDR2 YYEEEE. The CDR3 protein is CASNSMITYEQYF. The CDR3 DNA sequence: TGTGCCAGCAACAGCATGATTACCTACGAGCAGTACTTC.

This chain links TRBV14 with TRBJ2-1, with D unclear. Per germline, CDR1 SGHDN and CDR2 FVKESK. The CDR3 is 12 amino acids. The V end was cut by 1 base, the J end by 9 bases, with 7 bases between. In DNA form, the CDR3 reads TGTGCCAGCAGCCAAGCAGGTGCTGAGCAGTTCTTC. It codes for CASSQAGAEQFF.

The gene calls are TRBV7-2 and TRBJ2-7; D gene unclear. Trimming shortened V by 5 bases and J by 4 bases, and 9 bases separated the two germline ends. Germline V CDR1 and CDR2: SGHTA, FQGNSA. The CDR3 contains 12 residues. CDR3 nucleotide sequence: TGTGCCAGCAGCCCCGGTCCATACGAGCAGTACTTC. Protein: CASSPGPYEQYF.